One sample yielded the 24 T cell receptor beta chains listed below, sequenced in a study of cytotoxic CD8 clonotypes in ibrutinib-treated CLL. Measured with immunoSEQ multiplex PCR; TCRdb has only the in-frame clones, and not every one. The data contain approximately 16,000 clones, about 60% of them singletons. The specimen comprised PBMCs, sampled before ibrutinib treatment. The receptors were sampled from a human donor with chronic lymphocytic leukemia.

V is TRBV10-3 and J is TRBJ2-3; D gene unclear. V was pared by 3 bases and J by 3 bases, with 10 bases between. The CDR3 is made up of 14 amino acids. The germline gives CDR1 ENHRY, CDR2 SYGVKD. The CDR3 region is CAISEGLMTDTQYF. CDR3 nucleotide sequence: TGTGCCATCAGTGAAGGGCTAATGACAGATACGCAGTATTTT.

The gene calls are TRBV7-6 and TRBJ2-5; no clear D. The CDR3 is 14 amino acids. Germline assignment: CDR1 SGHVS and CDR2 FNYEAQ. The V end lost 1 base, the J end lost 3 bases, and 9 bases lay between the germline ends. CDR3 region: CASSLVWGKETQYF. The CDR3 coding sequence is TGTGCCAGCAGCTTAGTATGGGGTAAAGAGACCCAGTACTTC. Combining the CDR3 with reference TRBV7-6 and TRBJ2-5 gives the whole variable domain GAGVSQSPRYKVTKRGQDVALRCDPISGHVSLYWYRQALGQGPEFLTYFNYEAQQDKSGLPNDRFSAERPEGSISTLTIQRTEQRDSAMYRCASSLVWGKETQYFGPGTRLLVL.

The J gene is TRBJ1-1, the V gene TRBV19, with no clear D. CDR1 is LNHDA, CDR2 SQIVND, per germline (reference sequence). CDR3 size: 14 residues. Trimming pared 3 bases from V and 6 bases from J, leaving 14 bases between. The CDR3 region has the DNA TGTGCCAGTAGTATTAGAAAGGGCGAAGCTGAAGCTTTCTTT. Translated, it gives CASSIRKGEAEAFF.

The sample holds a few counts of this clone. The rearrangement uses TRBV5-6 and TRBJ1-2; D is ambiguous. This CDR3 is 12 amino acids long. V lost 4 bases, J lost 7 bases, and 11 bases lay in between. From germline, CDR1 is SGHDT and CDR2 YYEEEE. CDR3 region: CASSPRMSGYTF. The DNA of the CDR3 is TGTGCCAGCAGCCCCAGGATGAGTGGCTACACCTTC. The full variable domain, completed using reference TRBV5-6 and TRBJ1-2, is DAGVTQSPTHLIKTRGQQVTLRCSPKSGHDTVSWYQQALGQGPQFIFQYYEEEERQRGNFPDRFSGHQFPNYSSELNVNALLLGDSALYLCASSPRMSGYTFGSGTRLTVV.

The chain carries TRBV6-5 and TRBJ2-3; 7 positions match TRBD1. The germline V gene encodes CDR1 MNHEY and CDR2 SVGAGI. The CDR3 is 15 amino acids. J gave up 6 bases and V 4 bases, and 10 bases lay outside the gene matches. The CDR3 reads CASSWDSWKIDTQYF. The CDR3 DNA is TGTGCCAGCAGTTGGGACAGCTGGAAGATCGATACGCAGTATTTT.

Only one count was recorded for this clone. The chain couples TRBV29-1 to TRBJ1-2, with 9 bases that match TRBD1. This CDR3 has 13 amino acids. After removal of 8 bases from V and 3 bases from J, the junction contained 7 bases not matched to a gene. The germline gives CDR1 SQVTM, CDR2 ANQGSEA. The CDR3 region has the DNA TGCAGCACCGACAGGGGGGAAGACTATGGCTACACCTTC. Protein: CSTDRGEDYGYTF.

The rearrangement links TRBV19 to TRBJ2-7; D unresolved. Germline values: CDR1 LNHDA, CDR2 SQIVND (reference sequence). The CDR3 is 14 residues long. The ends were cut back, 6 bases at V and 6 bases at J, with 18 bases in the middle. The CDR3 DNA sequence: TGTGCCAGTAGGGAAAACTCCGGGTCAGGCGAGCAGTACGTC. It codes for CASRENSGSGEQYV.

The genes are TRBV7-8 and TRBJ2-2; D could derive from TRBD1 or TRBD2 (6 bases each). In germline, CDR1 is SGHVS, CDR2 FQNEAQ. The V end was cut by 1 base, the J end by 5 bases, with 14 bases between. This CDR3 spans 16 amino acids. The CDR3 sequence is CASSLGRVGGTGELFF. The CDR3 DNA sequence: TGTGCCAGCAGCTTAGGGCGAGTAGGGGGGACCGGGGAGCTGTTTTTT.

This chain joins TRBV7-9 and TRBJ2-5, with 7 bases aligning to TRBD2. From germline, CDR1 is SEHNR and CDR2 FQNEAQ (reference sequence). The CDR3 consists of 13 residues. The V segment lost 5 bases and the J segment 5 bases; nucleotides outside the gene matches: 5. In DNA, the CDR3 is TGTGCCAGCAGCCACGGGGGGTTTGAGACCCAGTACTTC. Residues: CASSHGGFETQYF.

This clone is labeled medium-sized. The chain links TRBV10-3 to TRBJ2-2; 7 positions match TRBD1. CDR3 length equals 17 residues. CDR1 is ENHRY, CDR2 SYGVKD, per germline. Losses at the gene ends were 2 bases for V and 3 bases for J; bases not matched to a gene: 9. The CDR3 here is CAISEGLTGFDTGELFF. The CDR3 DNA reads TGTGCCATCAGTGAGGGGCTGACAGGGTTCGACACCGGGGAGCTGTTTTTT.

The chain recombines TRBV6-5 with TRBJ2-1; 9 bases line up with TRBD2. Germline V gives CDR1 MNHEY, CDR2 SVGAGI. Trimming at V came to 6 bases and at J to 4 bases, leaving 7 bases not matched to a gene. This CDR3 spans 15 amino acids. Written as DNA, the CDR3 is TGTGCCAGCAGGAATAGCGGGGGTTCATACAATGAGCAGTTCTTC. Translating gives CASRNSGGSYNEQFF.

The chain links TRBV19 to TRBJ1-2, with D hard to call. Germline CDR1 reads LNHDA; CDR2 reads SQIVND (reference sequence). The V and J ends lost 2 bases and 2 bases respectively, with 15 bases between them. CDR3 length: 16 amino acids. In DNA form, the CDR3 reads TGTGCCAGTAGTATAAGCAGGTTGATCCGAAACTATGGCTACACCTTC. Its translation: CASSISRLIRNYGYTF.

The chain employs TRBV5-1 and TRBJ2-1; D remains unclear. The germline CDR1 and CDR2 sequences are SGHRS and YFSETQ. CDR3 length equals 14 residues. V was pared by 5 bases and J by 1 base, with 10 bases between. The CDR3 DNA reads TGCGCCAGCAGTTCGACCGTTTCCTACAATGAGCAGTTCTTC. Translation gives CASSSTVSYNEQFF.

The J gene is TRBJ2-3, the V gene TRBV5-4, with a tentative D call TRBD1 (5 bases). CDR3 size: 16 residues. CDR1 and CDR2 (germline): SGHNT, YYREEE (reference sequence). V was trimmed by 4 bases and J by 4 bases, leaving 19 bases between them. CDR3 amino acids: CASSPTRTTRADTQYF. The DNA of the CDR3 is TGTGCCAGCAGCCCAACACGGACAACCAGGGCAGATACGCAGTATTTT.

V gene TRBV27 combines with J gene TRBJ2-3; unclear D gene. Trimming left V 3 bases short and J 8 bases short, with 9 bases between. CDR3 length: 12 residues. Germline lookup yields CDR1 MNHEY and CDR2 SMNVEV (reference sequence). Here the CDR3 reads CASSLVGGTQYF. CDR3 bases: TGTGCCAGCAGTTTGGTGGGCGGTACGCAGTATTTT.

The chain carries TRBV11-3 and TRBJ2-4, with TRBD2 matching over 7 bases. The CDR3 loop spans 11 amino acids. V shed 3 bases and J 11 bases; nucleotides not matched to a gene: 1. Per germline, CDR1 SGHNT and CDR2 YENEEA. CDR3 in DNA: TGTGCCAGCAGCTTGGCGGGAGTTCAGTACTTC. Its translation: CASSLAGVQYF.

This chain links TRBV5-4 with TRBJ2-3; D perhaps matches TRBD2 (7 bases). The CDR3 is made up of 15 amino acids. The germline CDR1 and CDR2 sequences are SGHNT and YYREEE (reference sequence). V was cut by 1 base and J by 3 bases, with 12 bases left in between. Written as DNA, the CDR3 is TGTGCCAGCAGCTTGTGGGGGGGCGAGACAGATACGCAGTATTTT. This sequence encodes CASSLWGGETDTQYF.

V gene TRBV7-2 combines with J gene TRBJ2-7, with 8 bases identical to TRBD2. The CDR3 sequence is 15 residues long. V dropped 6 bases and J dropped 4; count of bases not matched to a gene: 11. CDR1 is SGHTA and CDR2 is FQGNSA in the germline V gene. The CDR3 sequence: CASSLGLAGLYEQYF. In DNA form, the CDR3 reads TGTGCCAGCAGTCTGGGGCTAGCGGGTTTGTACGAGCAGTACTTC.

This clone was seen only a few times. The rearrangement uses TRBV6-5 and TRBJ2-7; 7 nucleotides align to TRBD1. With 8 bases clipped from V and 7 bases from J, the junction kept 11 bases outside the gene matches. The CDR3 covers 13 residues. The germline gives CDR1 MNHEY, CDR2 SVGAGI. The CDR3 nucleotides read TGTGCCAGCTCCGCTAGGGGGCTTTGGGAGCAGTACTTC. Translated, it gives CASSARGLWEQYF.

This sequence joins TRBV7-9 and TRBJ2-3; D may correspond to TRBD1 or TRBD2 (5 bases each). CDR1 and CDR2 from the germline V gene are SEHNR and FQNEAQ (reference sequence). V was shortened by 5 bases and J by 4 bases, with 10 bases between the two germline ends. This CDR3 is 13 amino acids long. The CDR3 DNA reads TGTGCCAGCAGCCCTCGGGGCCCAGATACGCAGTATTTT. Protein product: CASSPRGPDTQYF.

V is TRBV5-1 and J is TRBJ2-5; 8 bases agree with TRBD1. V dropped 5 bases and J dropped 1; count of bases not matched to a gene: 7. Germline values: CDR1 SGHRS, CDR2 YFSETQ. The CDR3 sequence is 15 residues long. The CDR3 here is CASRLTGVSQETQYF. DNA for the CDR3: TGCGCCAGCAGATTGACAGGGGTATCCCAAGAGACCCAGTACTTC.

This chain links TRBV7-8 with TRBJ2-2; D might be TRBD2 (5 bases). Per germline, CDR1 SGHVS and CDR2 FQNEAQ. The CDR3 consists of 15 residues. V lost 7 bases to trimming and J lost 6 bases, with 18 bases between them. CDR3 DNA: TGTGCCAGCACCGAAAGGGTTACGAGGGCCGGGGAGCTGTTTTTT. Protein: CASTERVTRAGELFF. Together with reference TRBV7-8 and TRBJ2-2, the CDR3 gives the full variable domain: GAGVSQSPRYKVAKRGQDVALRCDPISGHVSLFWYQQALGQGPEFLTYFQNEAQLDKSGLPSDRFFAERPEGSVSTLKIQRTQQEDSAVYLCASTERVTRAGELFFGEGSRLTVL.

The rearrangement links TRBV6-5 to TRBJ1-6, with D unresolved. This CDR3 has 14 amino acids. The V end lost 2 bases, the J end lost 0 bases, and 2 bases lay between the germline ends. The germline CDR1 and CDR2 sequences are MNHEY and SVGAGI. The CDR3 region has the DNA TGTGCCAGCAGTTACAACTCCTATAATTCACCCCTCCACTTT. Encoded protein: CASSYNSYNSPLHF.

The V gene is TRBV5-1, the J gene TRBJ2-3, with D perhaps TRBD1 (6 bases). Trimming left V 7 bases short and J 0 bases short, with 9 bases between. Per the germline V gene, CDR1 is SGHRS and CDR2 is YFSETQ. The CDR3 consists of 13 residues. The CDR3 DNA follows: TGCGCCAGCCGGACAGCTAGCACAGATACGCAGTATTTT. It translates to CASRTASTDTQYF. The variable domain in full, completed from reference TRBV5-1 and TRBJ2-3, reads KAGVTQTPRYLIKTRGQQVTLSCSPISGHRSVSWYQQTPGQGLQFLFEYFSETQRNKGNFPGRFSGRQFSNSRSEMNVSTLELGDSALYLCASRTASTDTQYFGPGTRLTVL.